Reported below is one T cell receptor beta chain. This sample stems from a study of OX40 agonist ivuxolimab in advanced cancers. Study in general: Patients were around 83% male with ages roughly 20 to 80, mean 60.

Profiled with immunoSEQ multiplex PCR; TCRdb holds only in-frame clones, not every one. The table records fewer than 100,000 clones, about 88% of them present only once. Trimming shortened V by 0 bases and J by 4 bases, and 7 bases separated the two germline ends. Germline CDR1 reads WSHSY; CDR2 reads SAAADI. The CDR3 extends over 14 amino acids. Sequences were derived from CD4+ or CD8+ T cells sorted from blood, sampled in a trial of the OX40 agonist ivuxolimab. The source is an adult with an advanced solid tumor such as melanoma, head and neck, liver or kidney cancer. The V call is TRBV10-2, the J call TRBJ1-3; D unclear. The CDR3 DNA is TGCGCCAGCAGTGAGTCAGGAAGGGGAAACACCATATATTTT. Translating it yields CASSESGRGNTIYF.